These T cell receptor beta chains were read from a single sample in a study of blood T cell repertoires in COVID-19. Sequenced by immunoSEQ multiplex PCR; TCRdb stores in-frame clones only, minus some. The data show some 210,000 clones, with around 86% seen just once and under 7% held by the top ten. The sample was peripheral blood. These receptors all stem from a man in his 60s who had recovered from COVID-19. CDR3s include the opening cysteine and the closing phenylalanine or tryptophan. A D gene is named only where the DNA matches it firmly. Rows may omit the clone size; those that give it use once, few, many or a size class.

d_call cdr3_length j_call clone_size v_call cdr3_aa cdr3_nt
TRBD1 15 TRBJ2-5 NA TRBV7-3 CASSRDRGSQETQYF TGTGCCAGCAGCCGGGACAGGGGCTCACAAGAGACCCAGTACTTC
NA 15 TRBJ1-1 NA TRBV27 CASSSAGRMWTEAFF TGTGCCAGCAGTTCGGCAGGGAGGATGTGGACTGAAGCTTTCTTT
TRBD1 15 TRBJ1-5 NA TRBV6-5 CASTEGAGNNQPQHF TGTGCCAGCACCGAGGGGGCGGGAAACAATCAGCCCCAGCATTTT
NA 13 TRBJ2-5 NA TRBV6-5 CASSYRRGETQYF TGTGCCAGCAGTTATAGAAGGGGGGAGACCCAGTACTTC
NA 13 TRBJ2-1 NA TRBV30 CAWRSIRDNEQFF TGTGCCTGGAGGAGTATCCGGGACAATGAGCAGTTCTTC
NA 17 TRBJ1-1 NA TRBV11-3 CASSLGGKGGYDTEAFF TGTGCCAGCAGCTTAGGCGGGAAAGGAGGGTACGACACTGAAGCTTTCTTT
TRBD1 12 TRBJ1-4 NA TRBV5-1 CASSLTGTELFF TGCGCCAGCAGCTTGACTGGGACAGAACTGTTTTTT
NA 14 TRBJ1-5 NA TRBV9 CASSVAGSNQPQHF TGTGCCAGCAGCGTAGCAGGGAGCAATCAGCCCCAGCATTTT
NA 18 TRBJ2-7 few TRBV21-1 CASSKAPRGTELSYEQYF TGTGCCAGCAGCAAAGCTCCCAGAGGGACAGAACTTTCCTACGAGCAGTACTTC
NA 17 TRBJ2-5 NA TRBV27 CASSKPAAVPPQETQYF TGTGCCAGTAGCAAACCGGCGGCAGTTCCTCCTCAAGAGACCCAGTACTTC
NA 12 TRBJ1-4 NA TRBV7-9 CASTNRDVKLFF TGTGCCAGTACCAACAGGGATGTAAAACTGTTTTTT
TRBD1 15 TRBJ2-1 NA TRBV11-3 CASSLDRGPYNEQFF TGTGCCAGCAGCTTAGACAGGGGGCCCTACAATGAGCAGTTCTTC
NA 14 TRBJ1-5 few TRBV19 CASSGGGSNQPQHF TGTGCCAGTAGTGGCGGGGGCAGCAATCAGCCCCAGCATTTT
TRBD1 14 TRBJ2-7 NA TRBV7-2 CASSPRTGAYEQYF TGTGCCAGCAGCCCGCGGACAGGGGCCTACGAGCAGTACTTC
TRBD1 15 TRBJ1-5 NA TRBV7-8 CASSLGTGVLQPQHF TGTGCCAGCAGCTTGGGGACAGGGGTTCTTCAGCCCCAGCATTTT
NA 15 TRBJ1-2 NA TRBV4-1 CASSQGLTPNYGYTF TGCGCCAGCAGCCAAGGCCTGACACCTAACTATGGCTACACCTTC
TRBD1 14 TRBJ1-5 NA TRBV5-1 CASSLAGGNQPQHF TGCGCCAGCAGCTTGGCAGGGGGTAATCAGCCCCAGCATTTT
TRBD2 17 TRBJ2-1 once TRBV19 CASSIGGRREGPYEQFF TGTGCCAGTAGTATAGGCGGGAGACGGGAGGGCCCGTATGAGCAGTTCTTC
NA 13 TRBJ2-5 NA TRBV20-1 CSASPGGVETQYF TGCAGTGCTAGTCCCGGCGGGGTCGAGACCCAGTACTTC
NA 15 TRBJ2-1 few TRBV5-6 CASSLAGVPYNEQFF TGTGCCAGCAGCTTGGCAGGGGTCCCCTACAATGAGCAGTTCTTC
NA 15 TRBJ2-2 NA TRBV11-3 CASSPGQRNTGELFF TGTGCCAGCAGCCCCGGACAGAGGAACACCGGGGAGCTGTTTTTT
TRBD1 14 TRBJ1-6 NA TRBV28 CASRQDRANSPLHF TGTGCCAGCAGGCAAGACAGGGCTAATTCACCCCTCCACTTT
NA 15 TRBJ1-5 NA TRBV19 CASIQRVNSNQPQHF TGTGCCAGTATTCAGAGGGTGAATAGCAATCAGCCCCAGCATTTT
NA 11 TRBJ2-5 NA TRBV18 CASSPGETQYF TGTGCCAGCTCACCCGGAGAGACCCAGTACTTC
TRBD1 13 TRBJ1-5 NA TRBV29-1 CSVAPTGRQPQHF TGCAGCGTTGCCCCGACAGGGCGGCAGCCCCAGCATTTT
TRBD1 13 TRBJ2-7 NA TRBV10-3 CAISGTGGYEQYF TGTGCCATCAGTGGGACAGGGGGCTACGAGCAGTACTTC